This T cell receptor beta chain was sequenced during a study of blood T cell repertoires in COVID-19. Study-level information: Sources were T cells, B-cell-depleted T cells, or PBMCs; the material itself was cDNA or gDNA.

Source study methods: Reference gene primer amplification yielded estimated nucleated cell counts. Here immunoSEQ multiplex PCR was the method, and the copy in TCRdb shows in-frame clones only, minus some. V and J calls and clone size are as listed in that table; D and trimming were resolved from the DNA. This sample carries just under 350,000 clones, 91% of them seen once, and the ten largest clones take roughly 3.3%. The germline gives CDR1 SGHTS, CDR2 YDEGEE. The CDR3 covers 15 residues. The ends lost 0 bases at V and 4 bases at J; junction bases unmatched: 4. The chain has TRBV5-8 and TRBJ2-3; TRBD2 aligns across 8 bases. Sequencing was performed on peripheral blood. This TCR was recovered from a woman aged 18-30 years who had recovered from COVID-19. CDR3 in DNA: TGTGCCAGCAGCTTGGGAGCGGGAGCATCAGATACGCAGTATTTT. Amino acids: CASSLGAGASDTQYF.